Listed below are T cell receptor beta chains from one sample, sequenced in a study of T-cell reconstitution after alpha-beta-depleted transplantation in children. A single record per CDR3 protein comes from TCRdb applying MiXCR to the PCR reads. The data show 480,000 or so distinct CDR3 sequences, 10% seen once. The sequenced sample was PBMCs, obtained before TCRalphabeta/CD19-depleted stem cell transplant. The receptor set was obtained from a child aged 2 to 9 with inherited bone marrow failure, due to receive a stem cell transplant. CDR3s include the opening cysteine and the closing phenylalanine or tryptophan. A D gene is named only where the DNA matches it firmly. The size entry is marked missing in some rows and otherwise reads once, few, many or a size class.

cdr3_length clone_size j_call d_call v_call cdr3_aa cdr3_nt
15 many TRBJ1-5 NA TRBV28 CASIPGGASNQPQHF TGTGCCAGCATACCGGGTGGGGCTAGCAATCAGCCCCAGCATTTT
12 many TRBJ2-7 NA TRBV29-1 CSVVDPAYEQYF TGCAGCGTTGTGGACCCAGCCTACGAGCAGTACTTC
17 many TRBJ2-3 TRBD2 TRBV5-1 CASSLGLAGGSSDTQYF TGCGCCAGCAGCTTGGGGCTAGCGGGAGGGTCCTCGGATACGCAGTATTTT
15 NA TRBJ2-1 NA TRBV11-2 CASSLGHGSYNEQFF TGTGCCAGCAGCTTGGGACACGGCTCCTACAATGAGCAGTTCTTC
16 few TRBJ2-1 TRBD2 TRBV5-1 CASSYGTSGRNDEQFF TGCGCCAGCAGCTACGGGACTAGCGGGAGGAATGATGAGCAGTTCTTC
14 many TRBJ2-7 TRBD2 TRBV12-3/TRBV12-4 CASSSWEGFYEQYF TGTGCCAGCAGTTCTTGGGAGGGATTCTACGAGCAGTACTTC
15 many TRBJ1-1 NA TRBV19 CASSRAPVGHTEAFF TGTGCCAGTAGTCGGGCCCCTGTGGGGCACACTGAAGCTTTCTTT
15 many TRBJ2-1 TRBD2 TRBV7-9 CASSLVASGMGEQFF TGTGCCAGCAGCTTAGTGGCTAGCGGCATGGGTGAGCAGTTCTTC
16 NA TRBJ1-1 NA TRBV19 CASSIGRREDDTEAFF TGTGCCAGTAGTATCGGCCGGAGGGAGGACGACACTGAAGCTTTCTTT
13 NA TRBJ1-2 NA TRBV14 CASSQVAGSGYTF TGTGCCAGCAGCCAAGTTGCAGGGTCAGGCTACACCTTC
15 many TRBJ2-5 NA TRBV5-1 CASSITGTRGETQYF TGCGCCAGCAGCATTACCGGGACGCGGGGAGAGACCCAGTACTTC
11 many TRBJ2-1 NA TRBV7-2 CASSSNSEQFF TGTGCCAGCAGTTCCAACTCTGAGCAGTTCTTC
17 NA TRBJ2-1 NA TRBV11-2 CASSTRTATYSHNEHFF TGTGCCAGCAGCACCCGGACAGCTACCTACTCCCACAATGAGCATTTCTTC
14 few TRBJ2-1 NA TRBV6-1 CASSLWGAGVEQFF TGTGCCAGCAGTCTTTGGGGGGCGGGAGTTGAGCAGTTCTTC
16 many TRBJ2-4 NA TRBV3-1 CASSQEQSLAKNIQYF TGTGCCAGCAGCCAAGAACAGTCACTAGCCAAAAACATTCAGTACTTC
16 many TRBJ2-7 NA TRBV7-4 CASSLVLVAVPTKQYF TGTGCCAGCAGCTTAGTTTTAGTCGCGGTACCTACGAAGCAGTACTTC
12 many TRBJ2-7 NA TRBV12-3/TRBV12-4 CASRSTGFEQYF TGTGCCAGCAGATCAACAGGGTTCGAGCAGTACTTC
18 NA TRBJ2-2 TRBD2 TRBV6-2/TRBV6-3 CASSSHLYRAGGTGELFF TGTGCCAGCAGTTCTCATCTGTACCGGGCGGGAGGCACCGGGGAGCTGTTTTTT
15 many TRBJ2-2 NA TRBV12-3/TRBV12-4 CASSPPFQGTGELFF TGTGCCAGCAGTCCCCCCTTCCAGGGGACCGGGGAGCTGTTTTTT
22 NA TRBJ2-1 NA TRBV29-1 CSVVGTFGASGRLPSSYNEQFF NA
16 NA TRBJ2-7 TRBD2 TRBV5-5 CASSHTTSGRGGEQYF TGTGCCAGCAGCCACACCACTAGCGGGAGGGGAGGCGAGCAGTACTTC
14 many TRBJ2-3 NA TRBV5-1 CTSSLPILGDTQYF TGCACCAGCAGCTTGCCCATACTAGGAGATACGCAGTATTTT
16 many TRBJ2-3 NA TRBV7-8 CASSPAVISSTDTQYF TGTGCCAGCAGCCCCGCAGTGATTTCTAGCACAGATACGCAGTATTTT